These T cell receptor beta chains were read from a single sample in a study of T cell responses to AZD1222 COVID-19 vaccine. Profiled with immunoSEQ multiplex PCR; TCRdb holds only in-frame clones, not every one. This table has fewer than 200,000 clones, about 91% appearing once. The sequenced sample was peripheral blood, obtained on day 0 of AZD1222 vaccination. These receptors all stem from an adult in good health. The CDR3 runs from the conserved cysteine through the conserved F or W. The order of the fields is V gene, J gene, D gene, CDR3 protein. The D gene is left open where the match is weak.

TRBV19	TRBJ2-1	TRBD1	CASRTGPYNEQFF
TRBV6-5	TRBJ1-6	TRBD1	CASRRTGNNSPLHF
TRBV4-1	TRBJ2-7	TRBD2	CASVSLMGVAGASEQYF
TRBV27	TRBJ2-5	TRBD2	CASSSGTSGAETQYF
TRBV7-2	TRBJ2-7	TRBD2	CASSPGGGSYEQYF
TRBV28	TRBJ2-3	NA	CASSGLRADTQYF
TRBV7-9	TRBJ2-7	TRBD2	CASTSQRAGGRREQYF
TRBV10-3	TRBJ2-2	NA	CAIKGTVNTGELFF
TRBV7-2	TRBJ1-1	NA	CASGGAGVNTEAFF
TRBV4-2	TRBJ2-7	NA	CASSQEGGPPYEQYF
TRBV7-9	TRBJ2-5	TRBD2	CASTELAGGRQETQYF
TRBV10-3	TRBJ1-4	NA	CAIAGRGNEKLFF
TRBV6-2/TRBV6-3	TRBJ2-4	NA	CASSYSPGQAKNIQYF
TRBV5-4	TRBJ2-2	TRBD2	CASSSIAGGFTGELFF
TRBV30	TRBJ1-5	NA	CAWSEGPYQPQHF
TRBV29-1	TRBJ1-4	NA	CSVEDYREGEKLFF
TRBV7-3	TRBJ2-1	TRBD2	CASSLNPGGARDEQFF
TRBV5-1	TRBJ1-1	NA	CASSVYLEGNTEAFF
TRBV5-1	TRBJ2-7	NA	CASSLDRTEGTYF
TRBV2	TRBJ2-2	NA	CASNPQGSPGELFF
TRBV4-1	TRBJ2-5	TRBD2	CASSQDLLAGETQYF
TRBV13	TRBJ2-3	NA	CASSSLATADTQYF
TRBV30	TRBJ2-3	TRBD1	CAWSPDRADTQYF
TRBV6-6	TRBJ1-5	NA	CASSPTSGYSNQPQHF
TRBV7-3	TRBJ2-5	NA	CASSRDFKETQYF
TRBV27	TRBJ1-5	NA	CASSLGRKNQPQHF
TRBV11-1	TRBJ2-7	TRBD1	CASSSTGTGNYEQYF
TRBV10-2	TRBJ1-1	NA	CASSESRWNTEAFF
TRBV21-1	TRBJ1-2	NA	CASSIPGSYGYTF
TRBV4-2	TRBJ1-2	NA	CASSPGRPGGYGYTF
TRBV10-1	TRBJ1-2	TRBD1	CASSGDRGYGYTF
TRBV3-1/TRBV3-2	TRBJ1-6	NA	CASSQGSGARNSPLHF
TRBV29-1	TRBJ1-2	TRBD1	CSVGQGGSDGYTF
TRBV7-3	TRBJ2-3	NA	CASSPTGDTQYF
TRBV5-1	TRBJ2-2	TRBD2	CASSWAGVATGELFF
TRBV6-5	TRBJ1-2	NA	CASSSIRWGYTF
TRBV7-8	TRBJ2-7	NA	CASSLGRGAEQYF
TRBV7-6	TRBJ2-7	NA	CASSSDFYEQYF
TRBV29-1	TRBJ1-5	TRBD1	CSVGQGSRDQPQHF
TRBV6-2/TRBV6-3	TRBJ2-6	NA	CASSLTVSGANVLTF
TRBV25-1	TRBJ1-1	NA	CASSEGETEAFF
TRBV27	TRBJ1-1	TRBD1	CASMETGMNTEAFF
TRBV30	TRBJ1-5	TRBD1	CAWRQPGTGPNQPQHF
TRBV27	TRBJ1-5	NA	CASSKGTHKDNNQPQHF
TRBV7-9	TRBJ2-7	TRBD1	CASAPRDRVFEQYF
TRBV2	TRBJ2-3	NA	CASSPSPNADTQYF
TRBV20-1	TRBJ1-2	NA	CSASVNYGYTF
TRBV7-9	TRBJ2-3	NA	CASSLPGRPRDTQYF
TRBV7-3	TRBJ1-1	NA	CASSLDRWNTEAFF
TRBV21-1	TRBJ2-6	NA	CASSKVVIRVDGANVLTF
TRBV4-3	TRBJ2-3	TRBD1	CASSQERQGADTQYF
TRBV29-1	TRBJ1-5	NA	CSVTTGANQPQHF
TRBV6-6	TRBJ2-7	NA	CASTHPGLGAYEQYF
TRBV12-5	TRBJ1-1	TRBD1	CASGPGTGGYTEAFF
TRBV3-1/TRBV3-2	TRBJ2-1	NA	CASSQDGAADRLSYNEQFF
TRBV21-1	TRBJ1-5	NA	CASSKHRIRQPQHF